This T cell receptor beta chain was observed in a study of PD-L1 blockade in urothelial cancer. Study details: Treatment start was followed by blood analysis at 3 weeks (second dose) and again at 6 weeks. Across blood samples, T cells had a median count of about 140,000. General study results and limits: TCR clonality was measured in pretreatment peripheral blood. Clonality below the median predicted better survival. Tumor-associated blood clones were expanded more by durable-benefit patients at 3 weeks.

Produced via immunoSEQ multiplex PCR; TCRdb's table is partial and in-frame only. Altogether roughly 74,000 clones are present, about nine tenths being singletons, with the ten largest covering approximately 6%. CDR3 size: 14 residues. Of note for this clone: Its matching antigen is unknown.

The TCR originated in a woman between 70 and 85 years old with urothelial cancer. The chain carries TRBV21-1 and TRBJ2-7; no check of the table's D call, TRBD1, against the DNA was made. TRBV21-1 is a pseudogene. The sample consisted of PBMCs, taken around atezolizumab (anti-PD-L1) treatment. CDR3 amino acids: CASSTTGTTYEQYF. As DNA, the CDR3 is TGTGCCAGCAGCACAACCGGGACAACCTACGAGCAGTACTTC.